The clone carrying this T cell receptor beta chain was detected only a few times. Its target is unknown. In TCRdb, the 5' RACE reads were re-called with MiXCR into one record per CDR3 protein. The sample comprises 450,000 to 550,000 distinct CDR3 sequences, about a fifth of which are singletons, and roughly a sixth rests with the top ten. This entry belongs to a study of T cells after yellow fever vaccination. Findings and caveats of the study: Reappearance after the booster was observed for most primary-vaccination clones (96% CD4, about 85% CD8). Though it reached lower strength, the secondary response hit its peak faster, day 5 versus 15.

Germline V lookup: CDR1 SGHRS, CDR2 YFSETQ. The CDR3 spans 15 residues. Deletions cut 0 bases from V and 0 bases from J, with 7 bases between. V gene TRBV5-1 combines with J gene TRBJ2-4; no clear D gene. This TCR came from a man aged 18 to 30 who received the YFV17D yellow fever vaccine. The specimen was PBMCs, collected approximately 20 days after the first yellow fever vaccination. The CDR3 coding sequence is TGCGCCAGCAGCTTGGACCTACTAGCCAAAAACATTCAGTACTTC. Translated, it gives CASSLDLLAKNIQYF.